The table lists the clone carrying this T cell receptor beta chain with a few counts. No antigen is known for it. This CDR3 has 16 amino acids. V was pared by 3 bases and J by 4 bases, with 13 bases between. Germline V gene data show CDR1 as SGHTA and CDR2 as FQGNSA. This specimen comes from a study of identical twins. Template switching added a universal primer site, and cDNA bore unique molecular identifiers. MiXCR was run by TCRdb on the 5' RACE reads, yielding one entry per CDR3 protein. Here the sample spans 400,000 to 500,000 distinct CDR3 sequences, about 18% being singletons. Overall study findings and caveats: Carriage of fewer insertions was seen in abundant cord blood beta clonotypes, whereas memory repertoires showed none. Modeled out-of-frame TCR alpha sharing in monozygotic twins fell below observed levels. Conclusions leaned on cross-sectional statistical analysis and did not track the same donors over time.

This receptor was obtained from a man aged 45 to 65 in good health. The sequencing sample was made of naive T cells sorted from blood. The V gene is TRBV7-2, the J gene TRBJ1-6; no clear D gene. The CDR3 reads CASSLAGKSYNSPLHF. The CDR3 DNA is TGTGCCAGCAGCTTGGCGGGGAAGTCTTATAATTCACCCCTCCACTTT.